This entry lists 21 T cell receptor beta chains sequenced from one sample in a study of blood T cells in healthy people across ages. PCR was performed a second time for about 7 to 12 cycles using a sample-barcoded 5' primer and a J-beta primer mix. One entry per CDR3 protein results from TCRdb running MiXCR on the 5' RACE reads. The sample yields 1.5 million or so distinct CDR3 sequences, under 55% seen once. The sample comprised blood. The receptors here all came from a woman between 18 and 29 years old in good health.

A few counts support this clonotype. Here the CDR3 reads CASSDDRGNYNEQFF. Written as DNA, the CDR3 is TGTGCCAGCAGTGACGACAGGGGGAACTACAATGAGCAGTTCTTC. This chain connects TRBV2 to TRBJ2-1; TRBD1 matches 9 bases. CDR1 and CDR2 from the germline V gene are SNHLY and FYNNEI. The CDR3 is 15 amino acids. V lost 3 bases, J lost 3 bases, and 3 bases stayed unmatched.

This clonotype is a singleton in its sample. The chain carries TRBV5-1 and TRBJ2-1; 9 nucleotides match TRBD2. The J call is in doubt because the DNA end fits TRBJ2-7 better. Looked up from germline, CDR1 is SGHRS and CDR2 is YFSETQ. The CDR3 extends over 15 amino acids. In DNA, the CDR3 is TGCGCCAGCAGCTCTACTCGCGGGGGGGCCTACGAGCAGTACTTC. It yields the protein CASSSTRGGAYEQYF.

The V gene is TRBV6-5, the J gene TRBJ2-3; D remains ambiguous. Trimming took off 6 bases at V and 5 bases at J, with 9 bases between the two ends. This CDR3 has 12 residues. The V gene's germline CDR1 is MNHEY and CDR2 SVGAGI. CDR3 bases: TGTGCCAGCAGCCCGGACGAAGATACGCAGTATTTT. Translating it yields CASSPDEDTQYF.

This clonotype has just a few counts. The chain carries TRBV20-1 and TRBJ1-2; tentatively, D is TRBD1 (5 bases). Germline assignment: CDR1 DFQATT and CDR2 SNEGSKA (reference sequence). Trimming removed 0 bases at V and 4 bases at J, with 12 bases between. This CDR3 spans 14 amino acids. The CDR3 protein is CSARDPKGPYGYTF. In nucleotides, the CDR3 is TGCAGTGCTAGAGATCCTAAGGGGCCCTATGGCTACACCTTC.

The chain's CDR3 is CASSSDWVISYEQYF. CDR3 DNA: TGCGCCAGCAGCTCCGATTGGGTCATCTCCTACGAGCAGTACTTC. V is TRBV5-1 and J is TRBJ2-7, with D unclear. CDR1 SGHRS and CDR2 YFSETQ come from the germline V gene. CDR3 size: 15 residues. V was cut by 3 bases and J by 0 bases, with 13 bases left in between.

The chain is built from TRBV4-3 and TRBJ2-1; TRBD2 agrees at 7 bases. From germline, CDR1 is LGHNA and CDR2 YSLEER. The junction had 4 bases not matched to a gene; V was cut back by 0 bases and J by 11 bases. This CDR3 is built from 13 residues. CDR3 in DNA: TGCGCCAGCAGCCAAGAGATGGGACTACAGCAGTTCTTC. It encodes CASSQEMGLQQFF.

This clonotype was detected a few times. The rearrangement joins TRBV5-1 to TRBJ2-7; 9 bases line up with TRBD1. Trimming cost V 3 bases and J 2 bases; bases outside gene matches: 6. CDR3 size: 15 residues. The germline CDR1 and CDR2 sequences are SGHRS and YFSETQ. CDR3 bases: TGCGCCAGCAGCTCCGGACAGGGGCGCACCTACGAGCAGTACTTC. Translating gives CASSSGQGRTYEQYF.

This chain links TRBV7-3 with TRBJ2-1, with D uncertain. This CDR3 contains 12 residues. Between the trimmed V and J ends, which lost 2 bases and 14 bases, there was a span of 13 bases. Germline loops: CDR1 SGHTA, CDR2 FQGTGA. In DNA, the CDR3 is TGTGCCAGCAGCTTAGACGCGGAGACCAAGTTCTTC. This gives the protein CASSLDAETKFF.

The chain recombines TRBV27 with TRBJ2-5; 7 bases are shared with TRBD2. The junction had 20 bases not matched to a gene; V was cut back by 8 bases and J by 8 bases. Germline V gene data show CDR1 as MNHEY and CDR2 as SMNVEV (reference sequence). The CDR3 totals 16 residues. CDR3 coding DNA: TGTGCCAGCCGACGAGTGGGGACTACTAACAAGAGAACCCAGTACTTC. Its translation: CASRRVGTTNKRTQYF.

This clonotype showed up just a few times. The V and J genes are TRBV20-1 and TRBJ2-7; the D gene is possibly TRBD2 (5 bases). V was pared by 6 bases and J by 0 bases, with 9 bases between. The germline V gene has CDR1 DFQATT and CDR2 SNEGSKA (reference sequence). The length of the CDR3 is 12 residues. CDR3 DNA sequence: TGCAGTGCGAGGGCAGGCTCCTACGAGCAGTACTTC. Translated, it gives CSARAGSYEQYF.

This clonotype was detected only a few times. The chain recombines TRBV6-5 with TRBJ1-2; TRBD1 might be the D (5 bases). V shed 5 bases and J shed 13 bases, with 17 bases lying between them. Germline loops: CDR1 MNHEY, CDR2 SVGAGI. CDR3 length: 12 residues. The CDR3, as DNA: TGTGCCAGCAGTAAAAACGGGGGAGGCGGCACCTTC. Protein product: CASSKNGGGGTF.

The chain employs TRBV20-1 and TRBJ1-3; unclear D gene. Germline V lookup: CDR1 DFQATT, CDR2 SNEGSKA (reference sequence). CDR3 size: 14 residues. The germline V and J ends were trimmed by 0 bases and 1 base, with 7 bases remaining between them. CDR3 DNA sequence: TGCAGTGCTAGAGACGTGGGATCTGGAAACACCATATATTTT. Protein sequence: CSARDVGSGNTIYF.

The chain uses TRBV7-9 and TRBJ2-3, with unresolved D. CDR3 length equals 15 residues. Between the trimmed V and J ends, which lost 7 bases and 4 bases, there was a span of 18 bases. Germline V gene data show CDR1 as SEHNR and CDR2 as FQNEAQ (reference sequence). The CDR3 sequence is CASTTSAAGPDTQYF. CDR3 nucleotide sequence: TGTGCCAGCACGACTTCCGCCGCCGGGCCAGATACGCAGTATTTT.

The V call is TRBV20-1, the J call TRBJ1-2, with 7 positions matching TRBD1. After removal of 2 bases from V and 4 bases from J, the junction contained 10 bases not matched to a gene. Germline assignment: CDR1 DFQATT and CDR2 SNEGSKA (reference sequence). CDR3 length equals 15 residues. The CDR3 is CSARLEGAPAYGYTF. CDR3 sequence (DNA): TGCAGTGCTAGATTAGAGGGGGCGCCTGCCTATGGCTACACCTTC.

This clonotype showed up just a few times. The chain uses TRBV5-1 and TRBJ2-1; D is unresolved. Germline CDR1 and CDR2: SGHRS and YFSETQ. Trimming pared 1 base from V and 2 bases from J, leaving 13 bases between. The CDR3 is 16 amino acids. This chain's CDR3 is CASSLTRAGPYNEQFF. For the CDR3, the DNA is TGCGCCAGCAGCTTGACCCGGGCAGGACCCTACAATGAGCAGTTCTTC.

In its sample, this clonotype was seen a few times. The chain uses TRBV20-1 and TRBJ1-5, with TRBD1 matching over 9 bases. Per germline, CDR1 DFQATT and CDR2 SNEGSKA (reference sequence). The J segment lost 5 bases and the V segment lost 1 base, leaving 9 bases of the junction unmatched. The CDR3 covers 16 residues. The CDR3: CSARVGTGRWDQPQHF. The CDR3 DNA sequence: TGCAGTGCTAGAGTTGGGACAGGGAGGTGGGATCAGCCCCAGCATTTT.

The chain carries TRBV12-5 and TRBJ2-1; 7 nucleotides align to TRBD2. The V gene end was trimmed by 5 bases and the J gene end by 4 bases; junction bases not matched to a gene: 5. The CDR3 extends over 14 amino acids. Germline V gene data show CDR1 as LGHNT and CDR2 as FRNRAP. The CDR3, as DNA: TGTGCTAGTGGTGCTAGCGGAACTTACAATGAGCAGTTCTTC. Protein product: CASGASGTYNEQFF.

This chain joins TRBV29-1 and TRBJ2-1; 10 bases are a match to TRBD2. The length of the CDR3 is 17 residues. V was clipped by 2 bases and J by 13 bases; unmatched bases: 20. The germline V gene has CDR1 SQVTM and CDR2 ANQGSEA. This CDR3 is CSVEKAGGPFLVGTQFF. In DNA form, the CDR3 reads TGCAGCGTTGAAAAAGCGGGAGGGCCTTTTCTGGTTGGGACCCAGTTCTTC.

There are a few counts of this clonotype. This chain connects TRBV7-3 to TRBJ2-1; TRBD1 aligns across 7 bases. The CDR3 has 16 residues. Germline CDR1 is SGHTA and CDR2 is FQGTGA. The ends lost 2 bases at V and 6 bases at J; junction bases unmatched: 10. In DNA, the CDR3 is TGTGCCAGCAGCTTACGGACAGGTTTGCGACCCAATGAGCAGTTCTTC. Its translation is CASSLRTGLRPNEQFF.

V gene TRBV3-1 combines with J gene TRBJ2-7; 8 bases are shared with TRBD2. The germline V gene encodes CDR1 LGHDT and CDR2 YNNKEL (reference sequence). The CDR3 runs to 15 residues. J gave up 2 bases and V 5 bases, and 8 bases lay outside the gene matches. This CDR3 is CASSYAGTSTYEQYF. CDR3 coding DNA: TGTGCCAGCAGCTACGCCGGGACTAGTACCTACGAGCAGTACTTC.

A few counts support this clonotype. The chain employs TRBV19 and TRBJ2-7; D not certain. The CDR3 has 13 amino acids. Germline V gene data show CDR1 as LNHDA and CDR2 as SQIVND (reference sequence). Trimming left V 1 base short and J 3 bases short, with 7 bases between. CDR3 loop: CASSIGHNYEQYF. In DNA form, the CDR3 reads TGTGCCAGTAGTATAGGACACAACTACGAGCAGTACTTC.